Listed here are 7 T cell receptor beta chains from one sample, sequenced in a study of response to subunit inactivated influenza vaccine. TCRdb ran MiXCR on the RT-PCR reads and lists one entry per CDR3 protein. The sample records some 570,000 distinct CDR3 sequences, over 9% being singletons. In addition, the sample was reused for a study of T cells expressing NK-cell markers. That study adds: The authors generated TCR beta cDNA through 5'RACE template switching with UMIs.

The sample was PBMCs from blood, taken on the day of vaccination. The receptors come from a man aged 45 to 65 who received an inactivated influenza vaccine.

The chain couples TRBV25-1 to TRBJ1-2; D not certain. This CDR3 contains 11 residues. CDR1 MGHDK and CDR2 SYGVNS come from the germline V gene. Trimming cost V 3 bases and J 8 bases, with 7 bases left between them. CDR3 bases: TGTGCCAGCAGTGAGGGTAGGGGCTACACCTTC. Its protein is CASSEGRGYTF.

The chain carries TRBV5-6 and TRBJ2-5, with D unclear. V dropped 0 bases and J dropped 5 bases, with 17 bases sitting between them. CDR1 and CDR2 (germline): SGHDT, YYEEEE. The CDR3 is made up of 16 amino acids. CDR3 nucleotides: TGTGCCAGCAGCTTGGAGAGAGAAATAGGTCAGGAGACCCAGTACTTC. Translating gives CASSLEREIGQETQYF. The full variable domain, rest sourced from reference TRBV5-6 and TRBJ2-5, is DAGVTQSPTHLIKTRGQQVTLRCSPKSGHDTVSWYQQALGQGPQFIFQYYEEEERQRGNFPDRFSGHQFPNYSSELNVNALLLGDSALYLCASSLEREIGQETQYFGPGTRLLVL.

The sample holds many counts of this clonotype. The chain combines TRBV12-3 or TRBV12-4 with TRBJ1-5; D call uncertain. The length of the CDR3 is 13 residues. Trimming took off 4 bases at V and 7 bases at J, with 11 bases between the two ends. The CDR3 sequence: CASSSWENQPQHF. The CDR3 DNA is TGTGCCAGCAGTTCGTGGGAAAACCAGCCCCAGCATTTT.

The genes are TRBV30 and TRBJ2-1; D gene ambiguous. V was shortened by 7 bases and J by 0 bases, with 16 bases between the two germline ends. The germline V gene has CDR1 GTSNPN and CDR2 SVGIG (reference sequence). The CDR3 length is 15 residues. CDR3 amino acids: CASLYGSISYNEQFF. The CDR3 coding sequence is TGTGCCTCTCTTTACGGTTCAATCTCCTACAATGAGCAGTTCTTC. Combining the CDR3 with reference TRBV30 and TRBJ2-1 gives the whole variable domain SQTIHQWPATLVQPVGSPLSLECTVEGTSNPNLYWYRQAAGRGLQLLFYSVGIGQISSEVPQNLSASRPQDRQFILSSKKLLLSDSGFYLCASLYGSISYNEQFFGPGTRLTVL.

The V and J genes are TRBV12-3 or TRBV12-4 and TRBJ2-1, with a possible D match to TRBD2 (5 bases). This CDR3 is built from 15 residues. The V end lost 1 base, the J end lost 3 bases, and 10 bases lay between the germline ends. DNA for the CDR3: TGTGCCAGCAGTTTAGACGGGATGGGCTACAATGAGCAGTTCTTC. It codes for CASSLDGMGYNEQFF.

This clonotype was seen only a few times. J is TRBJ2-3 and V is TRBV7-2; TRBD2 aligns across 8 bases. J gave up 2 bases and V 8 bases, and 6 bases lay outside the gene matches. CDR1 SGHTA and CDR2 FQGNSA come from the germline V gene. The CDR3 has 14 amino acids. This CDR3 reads CASGHSGVTDTQYF. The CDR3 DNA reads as TGTGCCAGCGGACATAGCGGGGTCACAGATACGCAGTATTTT.

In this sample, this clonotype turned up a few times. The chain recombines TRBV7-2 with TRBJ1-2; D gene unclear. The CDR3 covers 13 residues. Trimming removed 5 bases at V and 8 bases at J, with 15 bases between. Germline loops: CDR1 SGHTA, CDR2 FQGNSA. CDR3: CASSPRAREGYTF. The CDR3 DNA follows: TGTGCCAGCAGCCCACGGGCCAGAGAGGGCTACACCTTC.